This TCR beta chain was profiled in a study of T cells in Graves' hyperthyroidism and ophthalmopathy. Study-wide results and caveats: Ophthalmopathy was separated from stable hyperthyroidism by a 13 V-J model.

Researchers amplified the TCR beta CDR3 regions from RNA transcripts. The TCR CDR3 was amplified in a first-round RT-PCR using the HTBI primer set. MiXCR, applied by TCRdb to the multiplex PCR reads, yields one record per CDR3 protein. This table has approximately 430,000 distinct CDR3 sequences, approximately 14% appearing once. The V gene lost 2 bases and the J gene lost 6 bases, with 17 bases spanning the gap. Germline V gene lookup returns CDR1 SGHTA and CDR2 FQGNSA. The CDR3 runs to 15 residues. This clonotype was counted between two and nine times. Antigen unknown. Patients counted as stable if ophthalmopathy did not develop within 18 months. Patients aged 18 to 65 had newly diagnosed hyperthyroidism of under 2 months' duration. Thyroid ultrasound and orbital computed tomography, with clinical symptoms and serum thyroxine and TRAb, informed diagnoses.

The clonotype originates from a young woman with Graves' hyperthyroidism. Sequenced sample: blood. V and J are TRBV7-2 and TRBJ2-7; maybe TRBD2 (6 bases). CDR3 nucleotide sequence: TGTGCCAGCAGCTTAAATATCGGGGGAGTCGGCGAGCAGTACTTC. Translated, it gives CASSLNIGGVGEQYF.